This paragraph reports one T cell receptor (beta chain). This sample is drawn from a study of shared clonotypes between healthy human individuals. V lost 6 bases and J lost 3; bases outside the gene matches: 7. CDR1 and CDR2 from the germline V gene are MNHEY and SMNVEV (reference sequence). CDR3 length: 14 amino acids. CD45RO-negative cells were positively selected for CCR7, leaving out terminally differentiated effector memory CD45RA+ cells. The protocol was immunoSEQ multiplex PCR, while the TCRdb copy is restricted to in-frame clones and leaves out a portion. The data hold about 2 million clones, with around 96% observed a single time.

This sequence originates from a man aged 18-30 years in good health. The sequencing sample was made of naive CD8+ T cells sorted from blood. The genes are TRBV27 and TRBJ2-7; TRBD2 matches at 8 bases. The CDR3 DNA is TGTGCCAGCAGCCTTAAGCGGGAGAACTACGAGCAGTACTTC. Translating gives CASSLKRENYEQYF.